This TCR beta chain stems from a study of cytomegalovirus exposure and HLA in healthy donors (dated by TCRdb to 2015 to 2018). Regarding the study in general: An earlier analysis of some 600 of the donors reported over 250 Gb of sequence data and around 120 million unique TCR beta sequences obtained from 150 million to 200 million T cells. The study profiled the T cell repertoires of under 850 subjects by immunosequencing and related them to cytomegalovirus serostatus. To decide whether each TCR beta V gene segment behaved as functional or pseudogenic, an earlier analysis of over 500 of the donors relied on high-throughput TCR beta sequencing. Donor age, sex, ethnicity and CMV serostatus were collected together with the repertoire data. Every repertoire in the discovery cohort had been generated on one and the same sequencing platform. Among around 400 genotyped donors of the cohort, an average of around 250,000 unique TCR beta nucleotide sequences was sequenced per donor, of which approximately 18% were non-productive. High-throughput TCR immunosequencing, statistical association of individual TCRs with disease status, and machine learning were combined to predict cytomegalovirus infection status. The number of typed donors differed by locus: about 620-640 for A, B, C, DRB1 and DQB1; 500 to 550 for DQA1; some 590 for DPA1; and 450 to 480 for DPB1. Rather than using new phenotypic data, the later analysis identified candidate immune exposures from TCR beta sequences and from how often those sequences occurred across donors. Of the approximately 400 genotyped donors, 81% fell in the genetic ancestry cluster associated with self-reported Caucasian donors. The aim of the study was to test whether cataloging public T cell receptors could identify signatures of past pathogen exposure. Genome-wide SNP genotypes for about 60% of the roughly 670 donors were used in a later genetic analysis, which treated that subset as a discovery cohort. Approximately 300 gigabases of sequencing data and approximately 92 million unique TCR sequences made up an early release that covered roughly 670 HLA-typed donors. About five DR-DQ haplotypes were handled as single units for association and clustering because linkage in the cohort was strong. In addition to the first cohort of around 670 subjects, a separate validation cohort of 120 different subjects was used. A later analysis re-analyzed previously published TCR beta repertoires from approximately 670 donors and added high-resolution HLA genotyping to study TCR occurrence patterns. HLA typing included class I and class II loci at four-digit resolution.

From the germline V gene, CDR1 is MNHEY and CDR2 is SVGAGI. V was cut back by 0 bases and J by 4 bases, leaving a gap of 10 bases between them. The CDR3 has 16 amino acids, counting the end cysteine and phenylalanine. Only the CDR3 part of the read is kept: 48 bases, read in frame from the first base. Paper-wide results and their limitations: A further reported finding was that TCR beta sequences accurately predicted the HLA-A and HLA-B alleles for most subjects in the first cohort. Linkage disequilibrium might explain the correlated functional status among segregating V segments, but an unknown experimental factor could not be excluded. A group of highly shared sequence variants was considered likely to be a technical artifact of the sequencing pipeline. Presence/absence analyses assumed roughly uniform sequencing depth across donors, an assumption that may not hold. Immune exposure information for the cohort was limited to CMV serostatus. A later analysis found that TCR association rates varied across HLA loci, with DRB1 alleles showing the most associated TCRs and HLA-C alleles the fewest. The authors suggested that the approach could potentially be extended to other disease states and immunological phenotypes. Because counts were too low, roughly 16 rarely observed V segments, including chromosome 9 orphons, were excluded from the earlier analysis of roughly 580 of the donors. In a later genetic analysis, a missense DCLRE1C variant was associated with V-gene and J-gene trimming of TCR beta chains, and the association was replicated in an independent cohort. Because the 87-base-pair reads could not distinguish some IMGT-functional V segments, including TRBV6-2 and TRBV6-3, those segments were excluded. In a later analysis, HLA-associated TCR beta chains were found to be more clonally expanded and to have lower generation probabilities than equally common non-associated chains. In an earlier analysis of a few hundred of the donors, most TCR beta V segments were observed in productive rearrangements about 87% or about 30% of the time, broadly matching IMGT annotations. Several of the top co-occurrence clusters appeared to be linked to parvovirus B19, influenza, CMV and Epstein-Barr virus, according to a later analysis. Because HLA typing was unavailable for some donors at each locus, only the typed subset was used in association tests. When HLA alleles, especially DR and DQ, strongly co-occurred, TCR associations were difficult to assign to individual alleles. At a false discovery rate of 0.05, a later analysis linked 16,951 TCR beta sequences to specific HLA alleles. In vitro tests confirmed that a few of the cytomegalovirus-associated TCR beta chains recognize cytomegalovirus antigens. The classifier was reported to diagnose cytomegalovirus status with high specificity and sensitivity in both the original and validation cohorts. A later genetic analysis reported fewer N-insertions in productive TCRs among donors in an Asian-associated ancestry cluster than the roughly 640-donor mean. According to a later analysis, most CMV-associated TCR beta chains appeared to be HLA-restricted, and the HLA associations seemed to be driven largely by CMV exposure. This cohort had only TCR beta chains sequenced, and the lack of alpha or paired-chain data limited which features could be detected. Most TCR sequences were seen in very few donors, while some public TCRs were found in many individuals. The study gave a list of some 150 TCR beta chains associated with cytomegalovirus.

The cohort was made up of roughly 670 healthy bone marrow donors. At the time of sampling, all cohort members were nominally healthy, though unrecorded immune exposures were likely present. The donor was CMV seropositive and was included in the group of around 300 seropositive cohort members. Each donor provided a peripheral blood sample, and peripheral blood mononuclear cells were used for TCR beta sequencing. The Qiagen DNeasy Blood Extraction Kit was used to extract genomic DNA from the blood cell samples. Library generation was performed with the immunoSEQ multiplex PCR assay. For the multiplex PCR, a mixture combining 60 forward primers for TCR Vbeta segments and 13 reverse primers for TCR Jbeta segments was used. The CDR3 region of rearranged TCR beta genes was amplified from genomic DNA with a multiplex PCR assay. The amplified TCR beta libraries were sequenced on the Illumina HiSeq System as 87-base-pair reads. For the original study's pipeline: A later analysis tallied around 87 million unique TCR beta chains across the 600 to 700 repertoires, and some 10 million of those chains were shared by two or more donors. To remove PCR and sequencing errors, raw reads were error-corrected and collapsed into unique sequences using a nearest-neighbor algorithm that merged closely related sequences. V, D and J gene segments were assigned by aligning CDR3 sequences to IMGT reference sequences. Each retained sequence needed at least a six-nucleotide match to both a V gene segment and a J gene segment. Rearrangements were classified as productive when the CDR3 lacked stop codons and remained in frame with V and J, and all other rearrangements were classified as non-productive. Following IMGT convention, CDR3 was defined as the stretch from the second conserved V-encoded cysteine up to the conserved J-encoded phenylalanine. Sequences without an unambiguous match to a single V gene segment were excluded from the earlier analysis of several hundred of the donors. An earlier analysis of 450 to 650 of the donors called V segments functional above 56.7% productive rearrangements and segregating when the between-donor standard deviation exceeded 5%. A statistical classification framework was built to diagnose cytomegalovirus status from the catalog of TCR beta chain sequences. In a later analysis, TCR nucleotide sequences were compared against IMGT/GENE-DB human TR gene sequences so that V and J genes could be assigned. In a later analysis, CDR3 sequences and most-parsimonious VDJ recombination scenarios were assigned using the TCRdist pipeline. A later analysis defined each TCR beta chain by its CDR3 amino acid sequence plus V-gene family, and excluded reads lacking a unique V-gene family. To address suspected cross-contamination and a sequencing artifact, a later analysis removed roughly 580 highly shared, low-generation-probability nucleotide sequences. In a later analysis, a clonal expansion index was calculated for each public chain from normalized within-repertoire ranks of inferred template counts. A later analysis computed generation probabilities with a VDJ recombination model fitted to out-of-frame rearrangements, and checked the results against IGoR. In a later analysis, hypergeometric tests were used to score TCR-TCR, TCR-HLA and TCR-CMV co-occurrence, with a repertoire-size bias correction applied to TCR pairs. A later analysis estimated false discovery rates by permuting HLA or CMV assignments 20 times. In a later analysis, co-occurring TCRs were grouped using DBSCAN, and TCRdist sequence similarity was added for clustering within HLA-allele-positive subsets. Repertoires with fewer than 30,000 or more than 120,000 public chains, plus five repertoires with anomalous nucleotide sharing, were excluded from co-occurrence clustering. TCRdb holds this immuneACCESS table with in-frame rearrangements only. Some clones are missing; in checked studies, unresolved V genes explain under half, and the rest has no known cause. V and J calls and clone size are copied from that table; D and trimming were computed from the DNA. In all, the sample holds around 140,000 clones, and around 10% of those were seen once. The ten top clones hold approximately 7.5% of the sample.

Concerning this clone: Its antigen specificity is not known. Base-call qualities are not available, and no considerably larger clone is one nucleotide away.

The chain uses TRBV6-5 and TRBJ1-6, and the D gene may be TRBD1, 6 bases matching. The TCR comes from a middle-aged woman in good health and CMV-seropositive. The sample was PBMCs. The DNA sequence reads TGTGCCAGCAGTTACTCTCCAGGGACATATAATTCACCCCTCCACTTT. This encodes CASSYSPGTYNSPLHF.